This record concerns one T cell receptor (beta chain) sequence. Its specificity is not known. The data belong to a study of cytomegalovirus exposure and HLA in healthy donors. Overall study results and limits: The study flagged about 160 TCR beta chains as cytomegalovirus-associated.

V lost 4 bases, J lost 15 bases, and 5 bases stayed unmatched. There are 10 residues in the CDR3. Germline CDR1 DFQATT, CDR2 SNEGSKA (reference sequence). The primer mix had 60 Vbeta and 13 Jbeta primers. TCRdb's copy holds only in-frame clones and misses some; the assay was immunoSEQ multiplex PCR. The sample has about 130,000 clones, over 80% seen once; the top ten hold 20%. The clonotype comes from a young man in good health and CMV-seropositive. The chain employs TRBV20-1 and TRBJ2-1, with 8 bases that match TRBD2. Sequencing was performed on PBMCs. The CDR3 DNA follows: TGCAGTGCTACGGGACTAGACCGGTTCTTC. It is translated as CSATGLDRFF.